This T cell receptor (beta chain) was identified in a study of cytomegalovirus exposure and HLA in healthy donors. Broader study findings: Reported results showed that the classifier diagnosed cytomegalovirus status with high specificity and sensitivity.

A note on this clone: Its matching antigen is unknown.

The V gene's germline CDR1 is LNHNV and CDR2 YYDKDF (reference sequence). This CDR3 comprises 12 residues. With 8 bases removed from V and 10 bases from J, the gap between germline ends came to 15 bases. PCR amplification relied on 60 Vbeta primers (plus 13 Jbeta primers). Profiling relied on immunoSEQ multiplex PCR, and the TCRdb table lists in-frame clones only, not all of them. Of roughly 100,000 clones in the sample, about three quarters were seen once. The TCR comes from a woman between 45 and 65 years old in good health and CMV-seropositive. The J gene is TRBJ2-1, the V gene TRBV15, with D unresolved. Sequenced: PBMCs. The CDR3 DNA is TGTGCCACCTTCGGCGGTCTCGGGGAGCAGTTCTTC. The encoded protein is CATFGGLGEQFF. The entire variable domain, with the rest obtained from reference TRBV15 and TRBJ2-1, is as follows: DAMVIQNPRYQVTQFGKPVTLSCSQTLNHNVMYWYQQKSSQAPKLLFHYYDKDFNNEADTPDNFQSRRPNTSFCFLDIRSPGLGDTAMYLCATFGGLGEQFFGPGTRLTVL.